Below are 21 T cell receptor beta chains sequenced from a single sample in a study of PD-1 blockade in classical Hodgkin lymphoma. Patients all relapsed after autologous stem cell transplantation, and there was variation in brentuximab vedotin exposure. The assay was immunoSEQ multiplex PCR, and TCRdb's table has in-frame clones only and misses some. The top ten clones hold roughly 15% of a sample with approximately 99,000 clones, roughly 76% of them seen once. The specimen comprised peripheral blood mononuclear cells (PBMCs), sampled before the second cycle of nivolumab. Receptors originate from a human donor with classical Hodgkin lymphoma.

The chain combines TRBV5-6 with TRBJ1-1; D might be TRBD1 (5 bases). This CDR3 comprises 14 residues. Deletions cut 4 bases from V and 5 bases from J, with 15 bases between. Germline V gene lookup returns CDR1 SGHDT and CDR2 YYEEEE. In nucleotides, the CDR3 is TGTGCCAGCAGCCCAATTGGCAGGGATACTGAAGCTTTCTTT. Translation: CASSPIGRDTEAFF.

This chain joins TRBV6-7 and TRBJ2-3; D gene uncertain. TRBV6-7 is treated as an ORF (open reading frame) with a function not yet certain. The CDR3 totals 12 residues. V gave up 10 bases and J gave up 7 bases, with 15 bases separating them. This chain's CDR3 is CAIPLGVHTQYF. The CDR3 DNA sequence: TGTGCCATCCCCCTTGGGGTGCATACGCAGTATTTT.

To note about this clone: Relative to the germline gene, one junction end is altered; a read error may explain this. The chain uses TRBV25-1 and TRBJ2-5; D unresolved. CDR1 is MGHDK, CDR2 SYGVNS, per germline. The CDR3 is 12 amino acids. The CDR3 is CASSGSGEAQYF. The DNA of the CDR3 is TGTGCCAGCAGTGGCTCAGGAGAGGCCCAGTACTTC.

The chain couples TRBV11-2 to TRBJ1-4; D is perhaps TRBD1 (6 bases). CDR3 size: 13 residues. Trimming took off 1 base at V and 7 bases at J, with 7 bases between the two ends. Germline loops: CDR1 SGHAT, CDR2 FQNNGV. The CDR3 DNA reads as TGTGCCAGCAGCTTAGGAGGGGGTGAAAAACTGTTTTTT. It translates to CASSLGGGEKLFF. The whole variable domain, filled in from reference TRBV11-2 and TRBJ1-4, reads EAGVAQSPRYKIIEKRQSVAFWCNPISGHATLYWYQQILGQGPKLLIQFQNNGVVDDSQLPKDRFSAERLKGVDSTLKIQPAKLEDSAVYLCASSLGGGEKLFFGSGTQLSVL.

The rearrangement joins TRBV5-4 to TRBJ2-3; D remains unclear. Per germline, CDR1 SGHNT and CDR2 YYREEE (reference sequence). V was shortened by 7 bases and J by 5 bases, with 14 bases between the two germline ends. The CDR3 is made up of 13 amino acids. CDR3 amino acids: CASGLRGEDTQYF. The CDR3 nucleotides are TGTGCCAGCGGATTACGAGGTGAAGATACGCAGTATTTT.

This chain joins TRBV2 and TRBJ2-1, with D tentatively TRBD2 (5 bases). Per the germline V gene, CDR1 is SNHLY and CDR2 is FYNNEI. V dropped 2 bases and J dropped 4 bases, with 9 bases sitting between them. CDR3 length: 14 residues. CDR3 nucleotides: TGTGCCAGCAGTGAATTCGGAGGATACAATGAGCAGTTCTTC. Translation: CASSEFGGYNEQFF.

This clone was found a few times. The chain carries TRBV2 and TRBJ1-2; D uncertain. Trimming removed 7 bases at V and 8 bases at J, with 8 bases between. The CDR3 is made up of 10 amino acids. CDR1 SNHLY and CDR2 FYNNEI come from the germline V gene. CDR3 bases: TGTGCCAGCAAACCTGGCGGCTACACCTTC. It specifies CASKPGGYTF.

The rearrangement joins TRBV7-8 to TRBJ2-1; D remains unclear. The CDR3 loop spans 14 amino acids. CDR1 and CDR2 (germline): SGHVS, FQNEAQ. The V and J ends lost 3 bases and 2 bases respectively, with 8 bases between them. The CDR3 here is CASSLASAYNEQFF. The CDR3 bases are TGTGCCAGCAGCTTGGCATCAGCCTACAATGAGCAGTTCTTC.

This clone was counted only a few times. This chain links TRBV2 with TRBJ1-5; D is uncertain. There are 14 residues in the CDR3. The germline V gene encodes CDR1 SNHLY and CDR2 FYNNEI. With 6 bases removed from V and 1 base from J, the gap between germline ends came to 10 bases. The CDR3 spells CASRAPGSNQPQHF. CDR3 bases: TGTGCCAGCAGAGCCCCCGGGAGCAATCAGCCCCAGCATTTT. Combining the CDR3 with reference TRBV2 and TRBJ1-5 gives the whole variable domain EPEVTQTPSHQVTQMGQEVILRCVPISNHLYFYWYRQILGQKVEFLVSFYNNEISEKSEIFDDQFSVERPDGSNFTLKIRSTKLEDSAMYFCASRAPGSNQPQHFGDGTRLSIL.

The CDR3 here is CAIRTSGDEQFF. The DNA for the CDR3 is TGTGCCATCAGGACTAGCGGCGATGAGCAGTTCTTC. The rearrangement joins TRBV10-3 to TRBJ2-1; TRBD2 agrees at 9 bases. V was clipped by 6 bases and J by 8 bases; unmatched bases: 2. The V gene's germline CDR1 is ENHRY and CDR2 SYGVKD. The CDR3 consists of 12 residues.

This clone was observed a single time. The gene calls are TRBV10-3 and TRBJ2-3, with a weak D call TRBD2 (6 bases). Deletions cut 1 base from V and 4 bases from J, with 6 bases between. Germline values: CDR1 ENHRY, CDR2 SYGVKD. The CDR3 runs to 13 residues. As DNA, the CDR3 is TGTGCCATCAGTGAGTGGGGGGCAGATACGCAGTATTTT. This encodes CAISEWGADTQYF.

The rearrangement joins TRBV9 to TRBJ2-1; D is possibly TRBD1 or TRBD2 (6 bases each). Deletions cut 1 base from V and 5 bases from J, with 13 bases between. Germline lookup yields CDR1 SGDLS and CDR2 YYNGEE. The CDR3 length is 15 residues. The CDR3 DNA reads as TGTGCCAGCAGCGTAAATTGGGGGGCAGACAATGAGCAGTTCTTC. Translated: CASSVNWGADNEQFF.

Concerning this clone: The same CDR3 also results from other DNA sequences found in this sample. The chain is built from TRBV28 and TRBJ2-3; unclear D gene. Germline V gene lookup returns CDR1 MDHEN and CDR2 SYDVKM. The CDR3 is made up of 11 amino acids. V lost 6 bases and J lost 2, with 3 bases in between. Here the CDR3 reads CASSLTDTQYF. The CDR3 DNA sequence: TGTGCCAGCAGCCTCACAGATACGCAGTATTTT.

The chain has TRBV5-1 and TRBJ2-7; 9 bases fit TRBD1. This CDR3 has 14 residues. Germline CDR1 reads SGHRS; CDR2 reads YFSETQ. Trimming cost V 7 bases and J 3 bases; bases outside gene matches: 8. CDR3 nucleotides: TGCGCCAGCGGTTCGGGACAGGGCAACTACGAGCAGTACTTC. Its translation is CASGSGQGNYEQYF.

The V gene is TRBV7-8, the J gene TRBJ2-4, with TRBD1 matching over 7 bases. The V gene's germline CDR1 is SGHVS and CDR2 FQNEAQ. V was pared by 5 bases and J by 4 bases, with 2 bases of the junction left unmatched. The CDR3 extends over 13 amino acids. Written as DNA, the CDR3 is TGTGCCAGCAGCCTGGACAGGAAAAACATTCAGTACTTC. This encodes CASSLDRKNIQYF.

This sequence joins TRBV10-3 and TRBJ2-5; the match to TRBD2 covers 7 bases. There are 17 residues in the CDR3. The junction had 13 bases not matched to a gene; V was cut back by 4 bases and J by 2 bases. CDR1 and CDR2 from the germline V gene are ENHRY and SYGVKD. In nucleotides, the CDR3 is TGTGCCATCAGTGGCGTTACAGCGGGACCGGGACAAGAGACCCAGTACTTC. Its translation is CAISGVTAGPGQETQYF.

The V and J genes are TRBV5-5 and TRBJ2-7; D not resolved. Germline V gives CDR1 SGHKS, CDR2 YYEKEE (reference sequence). This CDR3 contains 13 residues. Trimming pared 0 bases from V and 3 bases from J, leaving 7 bases between. This CDR3 is CASSLERSYEQYF. The CDR3 region has the DNA TGTGCCAGCAGCTTGGAACGGAGCTACGAGCAGTACTTC. Full variable domain (missing parts from reference TRBV5-5 and TRBJ2-7): DAGVTQSPTHLIKTRGQQVTLRCSPISGHKSVSWYQQVLGQGPQFIFQYYEKEERGRGNFPDRFSARQFPNYSSELNVNALLLGDSALYLCASSLERSYEQYFGPGTRLTVT.

This chain connects TRBV6-5 to TRBJ2-1; a weak D match, TRBD2 (5 bases). Germline V gene sequence: CDR1 MNHEY, CDR2 SVGAGI. Trimming removed 7 bases from V and 4 bases from J, with 17 bases in between. CDR3 length: 15 amino acids. The CDR3 protein is CASKSPRELYNEQFF. In nucleotides, the CDR3 is TGTGCCAGCAAATCCCCTCGGGAACTTTACAATGAGCAGTTCTTC.

This chain joins TRBV9 and TRBJ1-3; 8 nucleotides match TRBD1. Germline CDR1 is SGDLS and CDR2 is YYNGEE. The CDR3 has 16 amino acids. After removal of 4 bases from V and 0 bases from J, the junction contained 6 bases not matched to a gene. The DNA of the CDR3 is TGTGCCAGCAGCTCGACAGGGGCCACCTCTGGAAACACCATATATTTT. Its translation is CASSSTGATSGNTIYF.

V and J are TRBV6-5 and TRBJ2-7; TRBD2 agrees at 11 bases. CDR1 MNHEY and CDR2 SVGAGI come from the germline V gene. This CDR3 spans 14 amino acids. Germline trimming cut 6 bases from V and 0 bases from J; bases unmatched to any gene: 1. CDR3 DNA: TGTGCCAGCAGACTAGCGGGAGCCTCCTACGAGCAGTACTTC. This sequence encodes CASRLAGASYEQYF.

The chain has TRBV7-9 and TRBJ2-1, with a tentative D call TRBD2 (6 bases). The CDR3 contains 13 residues. V lost 3 bases and J 12 bases, leaving 15 bases between the germline ends. Germline CDR1 reads SEHNR; CDR2 reads FQNEAQ (reference sequence). In DNA form, the CDR3 reads TGTGCCAGCAGCTTTCAGCCGGGGGATGGGCAGTTCTTC. Residues: CASSFQPGDGQFF.